Below, 17 T cell receptor beta chains from the same sample are listed, as sequenced in a study of identical twins. TCRdb fed the 5' RACE reads into MiXCR, producing one record per CDR3 protein. The sample contains more than 650,000 distinct CDR3 sequences, over 5% of which appear only once. Sequencing input: naive T cells sorted from blood. These receptors all stem from a man between 18 and 29 years old in good health.

This clonotype was counted only a few times. This clone may be a read error of a much larger clone one base away. V usage is TRBV20-1 and J usage is TRBJ2-1; D is ambiguous. Germline values: CDR1 DFQATT, CDR2 SNEGSKA (reference sequence). The CDR3 contains 14 residues. This CDR3 reads CNASPPRLRNEQFF. As DNA, the CDR3 is TGCAATGCTTCCCCACCACGTCTCCGAAATGAGCAGTTCTTC.

This clonotype has at least ten counts. The chain is built from TRBV20-1 and TRBJ2-1; unclear D gene. Trimming took off 2 bases at V and 2 bases at J, with 10 bases between the two ends. CDR1 and CDR2 (germline): DFQATT, SNEGSKA (reference sequence). The length of the CDR3 is 14 residues. The CDR3 is CSARSLAPYNEQFF. The CDR3 coding sequence is TGCAGTGCTAGATCGCTCGCTCCCTACAATGAGCAGTTCTTC.

This clonotype was recorded many times. This CDR3 reads CASSLRLAGFTDTQYF. The DNA of the CDR3 is TGTGCCAGCAGTTTAAGGCTAGCGGGATTCACAGATACGCAGTATTTT. This chain connects TRBV12-3 or TRBV12-4 to TRBJ2-3; 9 bases fit TRBD2. The CDR3 contains 16 residues. Trimming at V came to 2 bases and at J to 2 bases, leaving 5 bases not matched to a gene.

The table lists this clonotype with a few counts. The chain joins TRBV2 to TRBJ1-5, with 9 nucleotides matching TRBD1. The CDR3 length is 16 residues. Trimming took 5 bases from V and 7 from J; bases not matched to a gene: 12. CDR1 SNHLY and CDR2 FYNNEI come from the germline V gene. The CDR3: CASSPKRGQGGQPQHF. CDR3 bases: TGTGCCAGCAGTCCCAAGCGGGGACAGGGCGGACAGCCCCAGCATTTT.

Ten or more counts support this clonotype. The chain uses TRBV5-1 and TRBJ2-1; 12 bases fit TRBD2. The length of the CDR3 is 16 residues. CDR1 and CDR2 (germline): SGHRS, YFSETQ. With V trimmed by 6 bases and J by 6 bases, 10 bases remained unmatched. CDR3 loop: CASTESTSGRVNEQFF. As DNA, the CDR3 is TGCGCCAGCACCGAGTCGACTAGCGGGAGAGTCAATGAGCAGTTCTTC.

The sample holds many counts of this clonotype. The chain recombines TRBV11-2 with TRBJ2-1, with 13 bases lining up with TRBD2. The junction had 4 bases not matched to a gene; V was cut back by 6 bases and J by 8 bases. Per germline, CDR1 SGHAT and CDR2 FQNNGV. This CDR3 is 14 amino acids long. The CDR3 is CASRRLAGGHEQFF. The CDR3 nucleotides are TGTGCCAGCAGAAGACTAGCGGGAGGCCATGAGCAGTTCTTC.

V and J are TRBV20-1 and TRBJ2-1; TRBD2 matches 7 bases. There are 14 residues in the CDR3. Germline trimming cut 6 bases from V and 7 bases from J; bases unmatched to any gene: 12. From germline, CDR1 is DFQATT and CDR2 SNEGSKA (reference sequence). Written as DNA, the CDR3 is TGCAGTGCCCCCGGGACTACAACCTTTAATGAGCAGTTCTTC. Encoded protein: CSAPGTTTFNEQFF.

This clonotype was seen repeatedly, ten times or more. In nucleotides, the CDR3 is TGTGCCAGCTCACCAGTCGCAGGGGAGCAGTACGTC. Its protein is CASSPVAGEQYV. V and J are TRBV18 and TRBJ2-7, with a weak D call TRBD1 (5 bases). With 2 bases removed from V and 7 bases from J, the gap between germline ends came to 9 bases. The CDR3 is made up of 12 amino acids. The germline CDR1 and CDR2 sequences are KGHSH and LQKENI.

This chain connects TRBV27 to TRBJ2-1, with D maybe TRBD1 (5 bases). V gave up 6 bases and J gave up 1 base, with 19 bases separating them. This CDR3 comprises 17 residues. From germline, CDR1 is MNHEY and CDR2 SMNVEV (reference sequence). The CDR3 reads CASRSIQGSLSYNEQFF. The CDR3, as DNA: TGTGCCAGCAGATCCATTCAGGGATCTCTTTCCTACAATGAGCAGTTCTTC.

The chain joins TRBV5-5 to TRBJ2-7, with a weak D call TRBD1 (6 bases). The CDR3 loop spans 14 amino acids. V shed 2 bases and J shed 6 bases, with 15 bases lying between them. Germline values: CDR1 SGHKS, CDR2 YYEKEE (reference sequence). The CDR3, as DNA: TGTGCCAGCAGCTTCTCAGGGGAAGGGGTCGAGCAGTACTTC. Its translation is CASSFSGEGVEQYF.

In this sample, this clonotype turned up many times. The chain links TRBV12-3 or TRBV12-4 to TRBJ1-2, with D tentatively TRBD1 (6 bases). The CDR3 extends over 12 amino acids. V was shortened by 10 bases and J by 4 bases, with 13 bases between the two germline ends. Here the CDR3 DNA reads TGTGCCAAGACACAGGGAACCTATGGCTACACCTTC. Translated, it gives CAKTQGTYGYTF.

Details on this clonotype: With a much larger clone just one base away, this may be a read error. The chain combines TRBV20-1 with TRBJ2-1; perhaps TRBD2 as D (6 bases). With 4 bases removed from V and 6 bases from J, the gap between germline ends came to 13 bases. The CDR3 runs 13 residues. Germline V lookup: CDR1 DFQATT, CDR2 SNEGSKA (reference sequence). CDR3 in DNA: TGCAGTGCTATCGGGAGAACGGTCAATGAGCAGTTCTTC. This gives the protein CSAIGRTVNEQFF.

This clonotype showed up many times. V gene TRBV4-1 combines with J gene TRBJ2-3; the match to TRBD2 covers 8 bases. V shed 3 bases and J 2 bases; nucleotides not matched to a gene: 4. Germline V gene sequence: CDR1 MGHRA, CDR2 YSYEKL. This CDR3 has 15 residues. CDR3: CASSQIAGHTDTQYF. The CDR3 DNA follows: TGCGCCAGCAGCCAGATAGCGGGGCACACAGATACGCAGTATTTT.

V and J are TRBV20-1 and TRBJ2-1; TRBD2 aligns across 9 bases. The CDR3 covers 14 residues. V lost 3 bases and J lost 5; bases outside the gene matches: 5. Germline CDR1 reads DFQATT; CDR2 reads SNEGSKA (reference sequence). CDR3 sequence: CSASGGLANNEQFF. Written as DNA, the CDR3 is TGCAGTGCTAGCGGGGGACTAGCCAACAATGAGCAGTTCTTC.

This clonotype was seen many times. This chain uses TRBV20-1 with TRBJ2-3, with 7 bases fitting TRBD2. Germline CDR1 DFQATT, CDR2 SNEGSKA (reference sequence). The CDR3 is 15 residues long. V was pared by 5 bases and J by 4 bases, with 12 bases of the junction left unmatched. CDR3 DNA sequence: TGCAGTGCTCCCAGAGCGGGAAGTAGCGCAGATACGCAGTATTTT. Protein: CSAPRAGSSADTQYF.

The CDR3 spells CASSFRGLETQYF. In nucleotides, the CDR3 is TGTGCCAGCAGCTTTCGGGGATTGGAGACCCAGTACTTC. The chain is built from TRBV7-2 and TRBJ2-5; weak D call: TRBD2 (5 bases). CDR3 length: 13 amino acids. In germline, CDR1 is SGHTA, CDR2 FQGNSA. V was shortened by 3 bases and J by 5 bases, with 10 bases between the two germline ends.

The chain joins TRBV28 to TRBJ2-5, with 7 bases identical to TRBD1. The CDR3 sequence is 14 residues long. Germline CDR1 reads MDHEN; CDR2 reads SYDVKM. V dropped 6 bases and J dropped 4; count of bases not matched to a gene: 8. CDR3 loop: CASRPTGIPETQYF. The CDR3 DNA reads as TGTGCCAGCAGACCGACAGGGATCCCAGAGACCCAGTACTTC.